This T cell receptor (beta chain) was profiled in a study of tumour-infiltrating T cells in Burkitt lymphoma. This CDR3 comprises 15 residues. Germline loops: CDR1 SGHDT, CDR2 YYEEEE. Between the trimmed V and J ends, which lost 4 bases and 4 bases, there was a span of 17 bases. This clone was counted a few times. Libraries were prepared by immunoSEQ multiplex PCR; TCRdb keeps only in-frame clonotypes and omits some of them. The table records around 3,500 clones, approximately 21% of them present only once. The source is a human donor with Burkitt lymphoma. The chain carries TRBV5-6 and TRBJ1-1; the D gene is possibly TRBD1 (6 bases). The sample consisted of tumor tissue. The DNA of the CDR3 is TGTGCCAGCAGCCCCGATACAGGGAGGGGCACTGAAGCTTTCTTT. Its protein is CASSPDTGRGTEAFF.